This T cell receptor beta chain emerged from a study of technical replicates of blood from a few donors. Method: immunoSEQ multiplex PCR; TCRdb's copy keeps in-frame clones and lacks some. The sample yields about 69,000 clones, over 70% seen once. The CDR3 contains 18 residues. Germline assignment: CDR1 KGHSH and CDR2 LQKENI. V shed 2 bases and J 3 bases; nucleotides not matched to a gene: 8. This clonotype was obtained from a human donor in good health. Some clones in this sample may be carry-over from other donors' samples. The chain combines TRBV18 with TRBJ2-3, with 13 bases fitting TRBD2. The material sequenced was PBMCs. CDR3 DNA: TGTGCCAGCTCACCAGTAATGCCGGGACTAGCGGGGACAGATACGCAGTATTTT. Translation: CASSPVMPGLAGTDTQYF.